This TCR beta chain was documented in a study of blood T cells in healthy people across ages (dated by TCRdb to about 2015). Context from the whole study: In model experiments, template switching captured about one uniquely barcoded TCR beta cDNA molecule for every two T cells. Age-related changes in TCR beta repertoire diversity were measured in the study by deep sequencing normalized with unique cDNA molecular identifiers. To avoid experimental bias, donors of different ages were distributed randomly across sequencing lanes. The donors were split into four age groups: young (average around 15 years), middle-aged (roughly 42), aged (roughly 60) and long-lived (approximately 80). Two additional independent replicas of 1 million unique cDNA reads from the same blood draw were analyzed for two donors (one aged 18 to 29 and one aged 80 or older).

Results the study describes overall, beyond this receptor: Since profiling was done on bulk unsorted PBMCs, naive and antigen-experienced compartments could not be conclusively compared. Compared with the aged group, more naive CD4+ T cells, fewer expanded clones and increased TCR diversity were shown by the long-lived group, suggesting age selection. A strong correlation was found between observed TCR beta diversity and the percentage of naive T cells measured by flow cytometry. Total diversity estimates from one million sequenced T cells were considered lower bounds and underestimates. Observed TCR beta diversity per million T cells fell roughly linearly with age, and a significant reduction was already apparent by age roughly 40. Donor CMV infection status was unknown, potentially confounding age-related changes in expanded clonotypes.

The library was prepared using 5' RACE. TCRdb records Illumina HiSeq 2500 as the sequencer. A second PCR of about 6 to 12 cycles was run with a J-beta primer mix and a sample-barcoded 5' primer. Each TCR beta cDNA molecule received a unique molecular identifier from a template-switch 5' adaptor carrying 12 random nucleotides. Each sample yielded at least 2.5 million CDR3-containing paired-end reads. All of the RNA was converted into first-strand cDNA using the Mint cDNA synthesis kit, with a TRBC-specific oligonucleotide serving as the primer. Following uracil-DNA glycosylase treatment, all cDNA underwent a first 18-cycle PCR with the universal primers M1SS and BC2_uni_R. On the authors' methods: For normalization, 1 million high-quality reads were randomly selected from each sample, with every read carrying a distinct molecular identifier. Reads with shared molecular identifiers were discarded instead of being binned into consensus sequences. MiTCR, set to a Q25 quality threshold and the strictest error-elimination algorithm, was used for CDR3 identification, clonotype clustering and error correction. A nonparametric unseen species model with Euler transformation was used to estimate lower-bound total TCR beta diversity. The public reads were reanalyzed by TCRdb: fastp trimming at Q25, MiXCR alignment, in-frame beta chains only. Each CDR3 protein appears once, grouped with its most common genes and DNA. TCRdb, rather than the study authors, made the V and J calls. A total of about 1 million distinct CDR3 sequences appear in this sample, 40% to 45% of them only once. The ten largest clonotypes hold 18% of the sample.

The donors were roughly 39 Caucasian individuals from Russia, aged roughly 6 to 100 years, who were systemically healthy. Approximately 10 milliliters of peripheral blood were collected from each donor into EDTA-treated Vacutainer tubes. Ficoll-Paque density-gradient centrifugation was used to isolate PBMCs, with at least 6.5 million per sample. Trizol reagent was used to extract total RNA from the PBMCs, yielding at least 5 micrograms per sample. For every donor, flow cytometry on a PBMC aliquot measured the percentage of naive CD45RAhigh/CD27high T cells. The CDR3 runs 15 residues from the cysteine to the phenylalanine. CDR3 DNA is the only sequence kept; it has 45 bases, read in frame from the first base. CDR1 and CDR2 are read off the germline V gene (reference sequence) as LGHDT and YNNKEL. In regard to this clonotype: Its antigen specificity is not known. The sample holds no much larger clone one base away, and base qualities are not on file.

The clonotype originates from a woman in her fifties or sixties in good health. The rearrangement joined TRBV3-1 to TRBJ2-1; 8 central nucleotides agree with TRBD2. TRBJ2-7 explains the end of the DNA better; the J call may be wrong. The source material was blood. The DNA sequence reads TGTGCCAGCAGCGTCAGCGGGAGTGAGAGCAATGAGCAGTACTTC. This encodes CASSVSGSESNEQYF.